Each of the 21 T cell receptor beta chains below was sequenced from the same sample in a study of T-cell memory formation after mild COVID-19. TCRdb reprocessed the 5' RACE reads with MiXCR, giving one entry per CDR3 protein. The repertoire consists of about 110,000 distinct CDR3 sequences, with about 18% occurring once and the leading ten covering roughly 6%. The sequenced sample was PBMCs or a T cell subset sorted from them (not recorded which). These receptors all come from a man aged 18 to 30 who had mild COVID-19 (a few samples of this study predate the infection). Cell type and time point are not known.

This clonotype was found a few times. V is TRBV20-1 and J is TRBJ2-7, with TRBD2 matching over 8 bases. Germline loops: CDR1 DFQATT, CDR2 SNEGSKA (reference sequence). Trimming took 3 bases from V and 4 from J; bases not matched to a gene: 5. This CDR3 has 13 amino acids. Written as DNA, the CDR3 is TGCAGTGCTAGCCCTAGCGGGTGGTACGAGCAGTACTTC. Its translation is CSASPSGWYEQYF.

About this clonotype: Sequence at one end of the junction differs from germline and may be a read error. The rearrangement joins TRBV4-2 to TRBJ1-1, with a weak D call TRBD1 (6 bases). The CDR3 has 13 residues. Germline V CDR1 and CDR2: LGHNA, YNFKEQ. The CDR3 DNA follows: TGTGCTAGCAGCTACAGGGAGAACACTGAAGCTTTCTTT. Encoded protein: CASSYRENTEAFF.

This chain's CDR3 is CASSAGVSSNQPQHF. The CDR3 nucleotides read TGTGCCAGCAGCGCAGGGGTCTCGAGCAATCAGCCCCAGCATTTT. The chain carries TRBV9 and TRBJ1-5; tentatively, D is TRBD1 (6 bases). The V gene lost 3 bases and the J gene lost 1 base, with 11 bases spanning the gap. The CDR3 has 15 residues. Germline loops: CDR1 SGDLS, CDR2 YYNGEE.

This clonotype was seen a handful of times. The rearrangement links TRBV5-4 to TRBJ2-2; 9 bases are shared with TRBD2. Trimming removed 2 bases from V and 6 bases from J; junction bases left unmatched: 5. This CDR3 is built from 15 residues. The germline CDR1 and CDR2 sequences are SGHNT and YYREEE (reference sequence). The CDR3 DNA sequence: TGTGCCAGCAGCTTATGGGGACTAGCCGCCGGGGAGCTGTTTTTT. Amino acids: CASSLWGLAAGELFF. The entire variable domain, with the rest obtained from reference TRBV5-4 and TRBJ2-2, is as follows: ETGVTQSPTHLIKTRGQQVTLRCSSQSGHNTVSWYQQALGQGPQFIFQYYREEENGRGNFPPRFSGLQFPNYSSELNVNALELDDSALYLCASSLWGLAAGELFFGEGSRLTVL.

This clonotype was seen only a few times. The chain links TRBV7-6 to TRBJ1-2; D is possibly TRBD1 (5 bases). The CDR3 sequence is 13 residues long. V lost 5 bases to trimming and J lost 7 bases, with 14 bases between them. The germline CDR1 and CDR2 sequences are SGHVS and FNYEAQ. CDR3 in amino acids: CASSPQGLGGYTF. In nucleotides, the CDR3 is TGTGCCAGCAGCCCGCAGGGCTTGGGTGGCTACACCTTC.

This clonotype was found a few times. The rearrangement uses TRBV12-3 or TRBV12-4 and TRBJ2-3, with TRBD2 identical over 8 bases. The CDR3 length is 16 residues. J was trimmed by 3 bases and V by 5 bases; bases with no gene match: 10. Here the CDR3 reads CASSPLLSGGTDTQYF. DNA for the CDR3: TGTGCCAGCAGTCCCCTCTTGTCGGGGGGGACAGATACGCAGTATTTT.

This clonotype was observed a handful of times. J is TRBJ1-2 and V is TRBV7-2; 7 bases are a match to TRBD1. With 6 bases clipped from V and 3 bases from J, the junction kept 10 bases outside the gene matches. The CDR3 consists of 15 residues. The germline CDR1 and CDR2 sequences are SGHTA and FQGNSA. The CDR3 nucleotides read TGTGCCAGCAGTCGAAGAGACAGGGTATACTATGGCTACACCTTC. Translating gives CASSRRDRVYYGYTF. The full variable domain, completed using reference TRBV7-2 and TRBJ1-2, is GAGVSQSPSNKVTEKGKDVELRCDPISGHTALYWYRQSLGQGLEFLIYFQGNSAPDKSGLPSDRFSAERTGGSVSTLTIQRTQQEDSAVYLCASSRRDRVYYGYTFGSGTRLTVV.

The chain couples TRBV5-1 to TRBJ1-3; D ambiguous. The CDR3 is made up of 14 amino acids. Per the germline V gene, CDR1 is SGHRS and CDR2 is YFSETQ. Trimming removed 1 base from V and 0 bases from J, with 5 bases in between. CDR3: CASSLLNSGNTIYF. The CDR3 coding sequence is TGCGCCAGCAGCTTGCTCAACTCTGGAAACACCATATATTTT.

This clonotype has just a few counts. The gene calls are TRBV7-9 and TRBJ1-1; no reliable D call. This CDR3 spans 13 amino acids. Trimming removed 3 bases at V and 4 bases at J, with 9 bases between. Per germline, CDR1 SEHNR and CDR2 FQNEAQ (reference sequence). CDR3 residues: CASSFGMGTEAFF. The CDR3 coding sequence is TGTGCCAGCAGCTTCGGCATGGGCACTGAAGCTTTCTTT.

The rearrangement uses TRBV9 and TRBJ2-3, with 10 bases aligning to TRBD1. From germline, CDR1 is SGDLS and CDR2 YYNGEE. The CDR3 runs to 17 residues. The V segment lost 4 bases and the J segment 0 bases; nucleotides outside the gene matches: 8. Here the CDR3 reads CASSIRDRGPSTDTQYF. CDR3 DNA sequence: TGTGCCAGCAGCATCCGGGACAGGGGTCCTAGCACAGATACGCAGTATTTT.

V usage is TRBV6-5 and J usage is TRBJ2-2; D gene ambiguous. This CDR3 is built from 16 residues. Germline CDR1 reads MNHEY; CDR2 reads SVGAGI. Trimming cost V 2 bases and J 2 bases, with 12 bases left between them. CDR3 region: CASSYKGPSNTGELFF. The DNA of the CDR3 is TGTGCCAGCAGTTACAAAGGTCCCTCAAACACCGGGGAGCTGTTTTTT.

The chain recombines TRBV20-1 with TRBJ2-7; perhaps TRBD1 as D (6 bases). V gave up 3 bases and J gave up 0 bases, with 15 bases separating them. CDR3 length equals 15 residues. CDR1 and CDR2 (germline): DFQATT, SNEGSKA (reference sequence). CDR3 amino acids: CSASSDSWSSYEQYF. CDR3 sequence (DNA): TGCAGTGCTAGTTCGGACAGTTGGAGCTCCTACGAGCAGTACTTC.

This clonotype was counted only a few times. V and J are TRBV5-1 and TRBJ1-2, with D tentatively TRBD1 (5 bases). With 4 bases removed from V and 0 bases from J, the gap between germline ends came to 10 bases. The CDR3 extends over 14 amino acids. Per the germline V gene, CDR1 is SGHRS and CDR2 is YFSETQ. In nucleotides, the CDR3 is TGCGCCAGCAGCCGGGACGTAGCTAACTATGGCTACACCTTC. Its translation: CASSRDVANYGYTF. Filled out from reference TRBV5-1 and TRBJ1-2, the complete variable domain reads KAGVTQTPRYLIKTRGQQVTLSCSPISGHRSVSWYQQTPGQGLQFLFEYFSETQRNKGNFPGRFSGRQFSNSRSEMNVSTLELGDSALYLCASSRDVANYGYTFGSGTRLTVV.

This clonotype was counted a few times. The chain carries TRBV5-1 and TRBJ2-7; 9 bases agree with TRBD2. The germline CDR1 and CDR2 sequences are SGHRS and YFSETQ. The CDR3 length is 16 residues. V lost 4 bases to trimming and J lost 7 bases; unmatched junction nucleotides: 15. The CDR3 region has the DNA TGCGCCAGCAGCCCCCGGATAGCGGGGGCCCCGGGAGAGCAGTACTTC. It encodes CASSPRIAGAPGEQYF.

This clonotype showed up many times. The V gene is TRBV5-1, the J gene TRBJ2-5, with 7 positions matching TRBD1. Trimming at V came to 2 bases and at J to 5 bases, leaving 9 bases not matched to a gene. Looked up from germline, CDR1 is SGHRS and CDR2 is YFSETQ. The CDR3 consists of 15 residues. The CDR3 loop is CASSFSDRVTETQYF. The CDR3 DNA is TGCGCCAGCAGCTTCTCAGACAGGGTTACGGAGACCCAGTACTTC.

The gene calls are TRBV13 and TRBJ2-2, with 7 bases aligning to TRBD1. J was trimmed by 8 bases and V by 4 bases; bases with no gene match: 10. This CDR3 spans 15 amino acids. CDR1 and CDR2 (germline): PRHDT, FYEKMQ (reference sequence). The DNA of the CDR3 is TGTGCCAGCAGCTACGCCTACAGGGGAACTGGGGAGCTGTTTTTT. It translates to CASSYAYRGTGELFF.

The genes are TRBV6-6 and TRBJ1-5, with D unresolved. The CDR3 has 14 residues. The germline gives CDR1 MNHNY, CDR2 SVGAGI (reference sequence). V lost 8 bases to trimming and J lost 7 bases, with 18 bases between them. The CDR3 sequence: CASLKGGQIQPQHF. CDR3 DNA sequence: TGTGCCAGCCTCAAAGGTGGGCAGATCCAGCCCCAGCATTTT.

The chain has TRBV24-1 and TRBJ2-3; 14 bases line up with TRBD2. Losses at the gene ends were 7 bases for V and 0 bases for J; bases not matched to a gene: 11. In germline, CDR1 is KGHDR, CDR2 SFDVKD. CDR3 length equals 19 residues. The CDR3 DNA reads as TGTGCCACCAGCCCCCTGGGGACTAGCGGGGGATCTAGCACAGATACGCAGTATTTT. Translation: CATSPLGTSGGSSTDTQYF.

V and J are TRBV20-1 and TRBJ2-7; no definite D call. Trimming pared 5 bases from V and 9 bases from J, leaving 14 bases between. The CDR3 consists of 11 residues. From germline, CDR1 is DFQATT and CDR2 SNEGSKA (reference sequence). CDR3 sequence reads: CSAPRPTGQYF. The CDR3 DNA is TGCAGTGCTCCCCGTCCGACTGGGCAGTACTTC.

At least ten counts were recorded for this clonotype. The chain employs TRBV24-1 and TRBJ2-2; D is possibly TRBD1 (6 bases). This CDR3 has 13 amino acids. The V and J ends lost 12 bases and 3 bases respectively, with 13 bases between them. The germline V gene encodes CDR1 KGHDR and CDR2 SFDVKD. In nucleotides, the CDR3 is TGTGCCGCTGGGCGGACAGACACCGGGGAGCTGTTTTTT. Protein sequence: CAAGRTDTGELFF.

The V and J genes are TRBV7-9 and TRBJ2-7; maybe TRBD2 (5 bases). This CDR3 is 14 amino acids long. V lost 5 bases and J 2 bases, leaving 13 bases between the germline ends. Germline V CDR1 and CDR2: SEHNR, FQNEAQ (reference sequence). This chain's CDR3 is CASSPRGIAYEQYV. The CDR3 nucleotides are TGTGCCAGCAGCCCTCGGGGAATTGCCTACGAGCAGTACGTC.